A selection of T cell receptor beta chains follows, all from one sample in a study of blood T cell repertoires in COVID-19. Sequencing used immunoSEQ multiplex PCR; TCRdb keeps in-frame clones, though not all of them. The sample shows a few hundred thousand clones, 85% of them seen only once. Sequenced input: PBMCs or T cells enriched from blood (not recorded which). The receptors stem from a woman between 45 and 65 years old who had recovered from COVID-19. The CDR3 runs from the conserved cysteine through the conserved F or W. A D gene is named only where the DNA matches it firmly. Clone size is shown for a subset of rows, as once, few, many or a class of expanded clone.

V gene	D gene	J gene	clone size	CDR3 protein	CDR3 DNA
TRBV7-9	TRBD2	TRBJ2-1	-	CASSSSSGRADNEQFF	TGTGCCAGCAGCTCTTCTAGCGGGAGGGCCGACAATGAGCAGTTCTTC
TRBV7-8	-	TRBJ2-5	-	CASSLGRQQETQYF	TGTGCCAGCAGCTTAGGAAGACAGCAAGAGACCCAGTACTTC
TRBV19	-	TRBJ2-1	-	CASSPRRASAYNEQFF	TGTGCCAGTAGTCCCCGTCGGGCTAGCGCCTACAATGAGCAGTTCTTC
TRBV28	TRBD2	TRBJ2-1	-	CASSGTSGPSYNEQFF	TGTGCCAGCAGTGGGACTAGCGGGCCGTCCTACAATGAGCAGTTCTTC
TRBV7-6	-	TRBJ2-5	-	CASSLGLVGETQYF	TGTGCCAGCAGCTTAGGGCTAGTCGGTGAGACCCAGTACTTC
TRBV12-3/TRBV12-4	-	TRBJ1-5	-	CASSSSFNQPQHF	TGTGCCAGCAGTTCCAGTTTTAACCAGCCCCAGCATTTT
TRBV2	TRBD1	TRBJ2-7	-	CASSQQGASSYEQYF	TGTGCCAGCAGCCAACAGGGGGCCTCCTCCTACGAGCAGTACTTC
TRBV6-5	-	TRBJ2-3	-	CASSYSWAGRTDTQYF	TGTGCCAGCAGTTACTCGTGGGCGGGTCGCACAGATACGCAGTATTTT
TRBV7-2	TRBD1	TRBJ1-6	-	CASSGPRDRVVLRSPLHF	TGTGCCAGCAGCGGCCCCCGGGACAGGGTCGTTTTGAGATCACCCCTCCACTTT
TRBV7-9	TRBD1	TRBJ1-4	-	CASSLGQGYEKLFF	TGTGCCAGCAGCTTGGGACAGGGGTATGAAAAACTGTTTTTT
TRBV2	-	TRBJ1-3	-	CAGGRKNTIYF	TGTGCCGGCGGGCGGAAAAACACCATATATTTT
TRBV12-3/TRBV12-4	-	TRBJ1-6	once	CASSTGYRTLHF	TGTGCCAGCAGTACCGGTTATCGGACTCTCCACTTT
TRBV19	TRBD2	TRBJ2-2	-	CASTPGAGAYTGELFF	TGTGCCAGTACCCCTGGAGCGGGAGCCTACACCGGGGAGCTGTTTTTT
TRBV29-1	-	TRBJ1-2	-	CSVGSGAVPYGYTF	TGCAGCGTTGGGTCGGGAGCAGTTCCTTATGGCTACACCTTC